This T cell receptor (beta chain) was retrieved from a study of shared clonotypes between healthy human individuals. At the level of the study: Per donor, three plates held CD4 naive cells, three held CD4 memory, two held CD8 naive and one held CD8 memory.

The CD8 memory fraction combined CD45RO+ cells with TemRA cells (CCR7-negative CD45RA+). Trimming stripped 8 bases from V and 3 bases from J, with 16 bases between. CDR3 length equals 14 residues. Germline-derived CDR1 and CDR2 are MDHEN and SYDVKM. With respect to this clone: Its antigen is still unknown.

Regarding the study as a whole: The study found lower generation probabilities in non-shared clonotypes than in those shared by all four donors.

Profiled with immunoSEQ multiplex PCR; TCRdb holds only in-frame clones, not every one. The sample holds about 690,000 clones; around 91% are singletons and the top ten take about 34%. The receptor was derived from a man aged 18 to 29 in good health. Some clones in this sample may be carry-over from other donors' samples. The specimen was memory CD8+ T cells from PBMCs. Described subset: CD45RO+ cells pooled with CCR7-negative TemRA cells. The gene calls are TRBV28 and TRBJ1-2; tentatively, D is TRBD1 (6 bases). CDR3 coding DNA: TGTGCCAGCGACCCGGGGGCTGACTACTATGGCTACACCTTC. This sequence encodes CASDPGADYYGYTF.